The sequence of this T cell receptor (beta chain) was determined in a study of beta chain features in type 1 diabetes (dated by TCRdb to 2016 to 2018). As for the study more broadly: Patients and healthy donors did not differ in mean age, gender distribution, total cell number or subset yield. Regulatory and stem cell-like memory subsets were isolated from only 8 patients and about 8 healthy donors, whereas naive and central memory subsets came from all 30 or so donors. In the study, TCRB repertoires of sorted circulating CD4+ T cell subsets from recently diagnosed type 1 diabetes patients were compared with those of matched healthy donors. A total of roughly 100,000,000 sorted cells were examined across all samples, and the number of cells per subset was strongly correlated with RNA yield.

The High Capacity cDNA Reverse Transcription Kit was used to reverse transcribe all of the isolated RNA, meaning that expressed TCRB transcripts were what got sequenced. Deep immunoSEQ sequencing was applied to naive, central memory and regulatory T cell samples, giving an average of roughly 3.5 million total reads per sample. After sorted cells were lysed in RLT buffer, RNA was extracted with DNase-treated RNeasy Micro or Mini kits, with the choice depending on cell number. Each cell subset was processed separately to prevent cross-contamination, with patient and healthy donor samples processed together. The immunoSEQ multiplex PCR was used to amplify TCRB sequences from cDNA, yielding 87-bp fragments that span the CDR3 region. The amplicons were sequenced using the Illumina HiSeq platform. The study's processing was this. PCR bias was computationally corrected using synthetic template baselines, reads within Hamming distance 2 were collapsed, and singletons that could not be merged were discarded. Reads were aligned against IMGT so that V, D and J genes, CDR3 length and insertions or deletions at six rearrangement sites could be assigned. Within each subset, clonotype counts were normalized to the number of sorted cells before true diversity and Gini coefficients were calculated with the tcR R package. Repertoire sharing was quantified using the overlap coefficient calculated on TCRB nucleotide sequences. As a proxy for the pre-selection repertoire, out-of-frame TCRB sequences from naive cells were analyzed. The table was pulled from immuneACCESS by TCRdb, which kept in-frame rearrangements only. Such tables lose some clones; where checked, under half of the loss comes from unresolved V genes, and the rest has no known cause. V, J and clone size were drawn from that table, and D and trimming were deduced from the DNA. Present in this sample are nearly 700,000 clones, over 10% of which were seen just once. Of the sample, 0.02% to 0.025% is held by the ten largest clones.

Beyond this particular receptor, the publication reports: Type 1 diabetes patients showed a moderate but significant shortening of TCRB CDR3 length in all four CD4+ subsets. Shorter templates might be favored by PCR, yet because patient and control samples were amplified and corrected together, any such skew would affect both groups equally. Naive, central memory and regulatory TCRB repertoires appeared to be more alike among patients than among healthy donors. Because cDNA was sequenced instead of genomic DNA, highly expressing activated cells could be over-represented, though the groups showed no difference in activation or CD3 levels. At VDJ recombination sites, type 1 diabetes patients had fewer insertions and more deleted nucleotides, which implies abnormalities in thymic rearrangement. HLA sub-analyses involved small numbers of individuals, so any influence of HLA type on TCRB rearrangement remained unresolved.

V is shortened by 0 bases, J by 2 bases, and the region joining them spans 7 bases. From the cysteine through the phenylalanine, the CDR3 covers 13 amino acids. Only the CDR3 DNA is retained, 39 bases long and in frame from the first base. The germline V gene (reference sequence) supplies CDR1 GTSNPN and CDR2 SVGIG. From each donor, a single peripheral blood sample of roughly 0.11 L on average was drawn into heparinised tubes. A BD FACSAria II was used to sort naive, central memory, regulatory and stem cell-like memory CD4+ T cells with a panel that included CD45RO, CCR7, CD25, CD127, CD95 and CD27. Purity was above 95% for every sorted population. PBMCs were separated immediately by Lymphoprep density gradient centrifugation and were stained directly, without being cultured. So that batch effects would be minimized, each experiment stained and sorted samples in pairs, pairing one healthy donor with one patient.

For this clone: Which antigen it targets is not known. Per-nucleotide qualities are absent, and no much larger clonotype sits a single base away.

This TCR derives from a man aged 18 to 30 with type 1 diabetes. The sequence links TRBV30 to TRBJ2-5; there is no confident call for the D gene. Sequenced material: naive CD4+ T cells from blood. Taken with the paper, the label for cell subset or site translates to: true naive CD4+ T cells. The nucleotide sequence reads as follows: TGTGCCTGGAGTGTTGTCAGGCAAGAGACCCAGTACTTC. This encodes CAWSVVRQETQYF.